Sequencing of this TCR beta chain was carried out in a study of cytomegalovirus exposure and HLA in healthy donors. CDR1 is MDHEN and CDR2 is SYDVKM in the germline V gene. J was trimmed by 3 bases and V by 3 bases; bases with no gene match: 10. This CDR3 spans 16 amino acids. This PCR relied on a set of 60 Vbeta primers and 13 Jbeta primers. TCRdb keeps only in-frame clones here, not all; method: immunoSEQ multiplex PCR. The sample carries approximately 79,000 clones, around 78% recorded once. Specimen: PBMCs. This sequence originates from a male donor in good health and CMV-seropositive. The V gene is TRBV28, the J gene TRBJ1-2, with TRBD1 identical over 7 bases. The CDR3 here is CASSFLGTATYYGYTF. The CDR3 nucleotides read TGTGCCAGCAGTTTTCTCGGGACAGCGACGTACTATGGCTACACCTTC.